This section outlines one T cell receptor beta chain sequence together with its context. The antigen remains undetermined. The entry originates in a study of identical twins. General study findings and limits: For out-of-frame alpha sequences shared by twins, low generation probability was in excess. Cord blood beta clonotypes present at high abundance carried fewer insertions; no such pattern appeared in memory repertoires. Without tracking the same donors, conclusions rested on cross-sectional statistical analysis.

The CDR3 is made up of 13 amino acids. Germline-derived CDR1 and CDR2 are DFQATT and SNEGSKA (reference sequence). Trimming removed 3 bases from V and 0 bases from J, with 8 bases in between. TCRdb analysed the 5' RACE reads with MiXCR anew, one entry per CDR3 protein. The data hold a few hundred thousand distinct CDR3 sequences, with 13% to 15% observed a single time. Separately, the same data were catalogued under a study of yellow fever vaccine responses in identical twins. As reported in that work: Twins' vaccine T cell response reportedly gave the appearance of partial convergence and partial personalization.

The TCR sequence derives from a woman aged 18-29 years in good health. This rearrangement joins TRBV20-1 to TRBJ1-1; D is ambiguous. Source material: CD4+ T cells sorted from blood. CDR3 nucleotide sequence: TGCAGTGCTAGGAGAGAAATGAACACTGAAGCTTTCTTT. It is translated as CSARREMNTEAFF.